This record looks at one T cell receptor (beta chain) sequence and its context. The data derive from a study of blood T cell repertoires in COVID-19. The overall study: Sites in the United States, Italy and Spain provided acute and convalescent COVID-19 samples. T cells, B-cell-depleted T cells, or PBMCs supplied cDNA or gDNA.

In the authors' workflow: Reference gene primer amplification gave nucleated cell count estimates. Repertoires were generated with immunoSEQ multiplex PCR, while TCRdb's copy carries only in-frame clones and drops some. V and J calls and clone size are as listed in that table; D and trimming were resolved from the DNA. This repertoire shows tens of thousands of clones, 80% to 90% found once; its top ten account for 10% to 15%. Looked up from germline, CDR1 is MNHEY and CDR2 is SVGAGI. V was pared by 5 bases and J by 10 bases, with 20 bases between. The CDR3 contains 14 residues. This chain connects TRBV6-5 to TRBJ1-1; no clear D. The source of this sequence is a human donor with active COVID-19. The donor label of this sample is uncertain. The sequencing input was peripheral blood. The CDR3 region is CASSPDNFGLLAFF. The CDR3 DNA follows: TGTGCCAGCAGTCCCGACAATTTCGGACTATTAGCTTTCTTT.